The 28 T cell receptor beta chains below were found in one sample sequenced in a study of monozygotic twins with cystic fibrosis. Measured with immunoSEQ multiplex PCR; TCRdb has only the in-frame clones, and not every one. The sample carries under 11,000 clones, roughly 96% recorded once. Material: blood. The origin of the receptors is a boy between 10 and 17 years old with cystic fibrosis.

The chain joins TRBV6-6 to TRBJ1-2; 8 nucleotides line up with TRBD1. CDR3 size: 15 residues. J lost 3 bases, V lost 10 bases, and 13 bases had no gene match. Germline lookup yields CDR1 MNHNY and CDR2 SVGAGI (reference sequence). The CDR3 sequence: CANRQGMGHHYGYTF. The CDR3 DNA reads TGTGCCAATAGACAGGGGATGGGTCATCACTATGGCTACACCTTC.

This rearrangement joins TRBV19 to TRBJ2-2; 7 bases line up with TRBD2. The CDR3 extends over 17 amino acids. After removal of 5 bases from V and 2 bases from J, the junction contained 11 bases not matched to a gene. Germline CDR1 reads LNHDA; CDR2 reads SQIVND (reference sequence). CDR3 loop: CASSLQAGTSNTGELFF. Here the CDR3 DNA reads TGTGCCAGTAGTCTCCAAGCGGGAACTAGCAACACCGGGGAGCTGTTTTTT.

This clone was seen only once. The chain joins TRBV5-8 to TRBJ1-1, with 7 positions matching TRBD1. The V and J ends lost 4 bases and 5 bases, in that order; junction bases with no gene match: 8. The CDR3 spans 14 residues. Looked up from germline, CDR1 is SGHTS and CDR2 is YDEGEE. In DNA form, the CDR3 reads TGTGCCAGCAGCCGTACAGGGGTTCGGACTGAAGCTTTCTTT. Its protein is CASSRTGVRTEAFF. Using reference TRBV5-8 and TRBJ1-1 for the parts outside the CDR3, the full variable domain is EAGVTQSPTHLIKTRGQQATLRCSPISGHTSVYWYQQALGLGLQFLLWYDEGEERNRGNFPPRFSGRQFPNYSSELNVNALELEDSALYLCASSRTGVRTEAFFGQGTRLTVV.

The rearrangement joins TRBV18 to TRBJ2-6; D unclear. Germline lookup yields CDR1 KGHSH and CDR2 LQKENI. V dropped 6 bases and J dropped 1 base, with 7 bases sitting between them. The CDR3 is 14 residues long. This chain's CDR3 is CASSPISGANVLTF. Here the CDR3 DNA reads TGTGCCAGCTCCCCGATTTCTGGGGCCAACGTCCTGACTTTC. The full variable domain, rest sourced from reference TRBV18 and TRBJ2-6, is NAGVMQNPRHLVRRRGQEARLRCSPMKGHSHVYWYRQLPEEGLKFMVYLQKENIIDESGMPKERFSAEFPKEGPSILRIQQVVRGDSAAYFCASSPISGANVLTFGAGSRLTVL.

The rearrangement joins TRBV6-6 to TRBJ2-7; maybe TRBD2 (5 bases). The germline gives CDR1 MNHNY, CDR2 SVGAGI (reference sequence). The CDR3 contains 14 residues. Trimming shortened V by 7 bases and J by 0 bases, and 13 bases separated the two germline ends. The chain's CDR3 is CASNFEGSSYEQYF. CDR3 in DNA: TGTGCCAGCAACTTTGAAGGGAGCTCCTACGAGCAGTACTTC.

The DNA of the CDR3 is TGTGCCAGCAGCCCTGGGTACGAGCAGTACTTC. This sequence encodes CASSPGYEQYF. The chain combines TRBV9 with TRBJ2-7; D call uncertain. Looked up from germline, CDR1 is SGDLS and CDR2 is YYNGEE. The CDR3 covers 11 residues. Trimming stripped 4 bases from V and 4 bases from J, with 6 bases between.

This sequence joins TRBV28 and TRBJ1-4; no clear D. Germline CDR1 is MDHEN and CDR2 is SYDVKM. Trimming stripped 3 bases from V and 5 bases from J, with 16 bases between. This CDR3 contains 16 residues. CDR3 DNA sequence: TGTGCCAGCAGTTTGATAGTCGGTATTTTAAATGAAAAACTGTTTTTT. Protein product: CASSLIVGILNEKLFF.

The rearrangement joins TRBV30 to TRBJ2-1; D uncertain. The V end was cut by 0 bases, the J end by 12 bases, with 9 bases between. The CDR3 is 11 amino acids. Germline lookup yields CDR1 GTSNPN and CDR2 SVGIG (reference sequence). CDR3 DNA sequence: TGTGCCTGGAGTGTACGAGGCGGGCAGTTCTTC. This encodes CAWSVRGGQFF.

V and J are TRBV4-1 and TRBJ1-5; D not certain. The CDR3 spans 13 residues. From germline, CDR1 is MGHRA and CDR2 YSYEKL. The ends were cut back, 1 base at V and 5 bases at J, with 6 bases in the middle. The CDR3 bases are TGCGCCAGCAGCCAAGGGTCTGATCAGCCCCAGCATTTT. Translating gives CASSQGSDQPQHF.

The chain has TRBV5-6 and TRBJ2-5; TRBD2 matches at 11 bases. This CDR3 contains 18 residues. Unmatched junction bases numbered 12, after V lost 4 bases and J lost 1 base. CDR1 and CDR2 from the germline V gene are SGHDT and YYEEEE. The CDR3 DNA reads TGTGCCAGCAGCCTCTATCTCGGACTAGCGGGCCTCCAAGAGACCCAGTACTTC. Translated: CASSLYLGLAGLQETQYF.

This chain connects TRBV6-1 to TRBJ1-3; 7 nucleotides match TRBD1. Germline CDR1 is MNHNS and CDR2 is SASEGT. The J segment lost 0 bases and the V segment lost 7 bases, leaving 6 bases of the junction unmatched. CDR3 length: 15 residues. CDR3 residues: CASTTSGGSGNTIYF. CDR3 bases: TGTGCCAGCACCACGTCAGGGGGCTCTGGAAACACCATATATTTT.

The CDR3 sequence is CASSSSGDTQYF. The CDR3 DNA is TGTGCCAGCAGTTCTAGCGGGGATACGCAGTATTTT. This rearrangement joins TRBV2 to TRBJ2-3; 8 bases map to TRBD2. Germline V gives CDR1 SNHLY, CDR2 FYNNEI. CDR3 length: 12 residues. Trimming at V came to 5 bases and at J to 6 bases, leaving 1 base not matched to a gene.

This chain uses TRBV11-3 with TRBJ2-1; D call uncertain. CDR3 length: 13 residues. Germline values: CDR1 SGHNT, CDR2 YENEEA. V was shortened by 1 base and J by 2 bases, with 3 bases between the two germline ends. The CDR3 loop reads CASSLATYNEQFF. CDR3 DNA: TGTGCCAGCAGCTTAGCCACCTACAATGAGCAGTTCTTC.

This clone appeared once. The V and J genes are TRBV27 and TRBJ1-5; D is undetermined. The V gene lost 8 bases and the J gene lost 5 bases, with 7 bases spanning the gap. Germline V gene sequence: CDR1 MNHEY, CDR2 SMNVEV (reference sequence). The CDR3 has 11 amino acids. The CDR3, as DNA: TGTGCCAGCGGCCGAGATCAGCCCCAGCATTTT. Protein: CASGRDQPQHF.

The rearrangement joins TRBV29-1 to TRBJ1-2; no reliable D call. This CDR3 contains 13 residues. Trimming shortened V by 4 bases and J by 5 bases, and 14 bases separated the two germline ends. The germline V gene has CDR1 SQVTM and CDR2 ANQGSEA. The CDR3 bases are TGCAGCGTTGGGGGAGACGGAGGGTATGGCTACACCTTC. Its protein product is CSVGGDGGYGYTF.

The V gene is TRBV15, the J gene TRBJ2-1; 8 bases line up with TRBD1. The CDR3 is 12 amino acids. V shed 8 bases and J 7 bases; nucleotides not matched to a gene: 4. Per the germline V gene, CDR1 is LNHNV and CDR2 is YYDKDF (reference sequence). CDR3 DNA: TGTGCCACCGCCCGGACAGGGAATGAGCAGTTCTTC. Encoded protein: CATARTGNEQFF.

The CDR3 DNA follows: TGTGCCAGCAGTGAAGGGACATTAGCCTACGAGCAGTACTTC. This gives the protein CASSEGTLAYEQYF. V usage is TRBV2 and J usage is TRBJ2-7, with a possible D match to TRBD1 (5 bases). CDR1 and CDR2 (germline): SNHLY, FYNNEI. This CDR3 region has 14 residues. Trimming took off 1 base at V and 2 bases at J, with 9 bases between the two ends.

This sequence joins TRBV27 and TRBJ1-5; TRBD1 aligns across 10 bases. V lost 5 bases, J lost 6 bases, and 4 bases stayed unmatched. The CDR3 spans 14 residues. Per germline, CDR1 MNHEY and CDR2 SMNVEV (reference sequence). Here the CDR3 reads CASSLRDRGQPQHF. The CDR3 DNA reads TGTGCCAGCAGTCTCCGGGACAGGGGTCAGCCCCAGCATTTT.

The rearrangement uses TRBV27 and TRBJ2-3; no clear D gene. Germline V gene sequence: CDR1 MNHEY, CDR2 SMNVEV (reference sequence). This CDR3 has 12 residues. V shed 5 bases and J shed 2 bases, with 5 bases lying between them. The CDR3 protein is CASSGHTDTQYF. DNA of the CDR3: TGTGCCAGCAGTGGCCACACAGATACGCAGTATTTT.

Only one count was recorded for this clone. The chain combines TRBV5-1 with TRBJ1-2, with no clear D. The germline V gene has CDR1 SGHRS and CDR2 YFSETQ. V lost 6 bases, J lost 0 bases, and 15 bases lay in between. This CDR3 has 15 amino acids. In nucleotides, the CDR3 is TGCGCCAGCATCCCTAACATGGGGACTAACTATGGCTACACCTTC. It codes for CASIPNMGTNYGYTF. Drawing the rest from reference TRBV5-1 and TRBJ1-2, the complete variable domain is KAGVTQTPRYLIKTRGQQVTLSCSPISGHRSVSWYQQTPGQGLQFLFEYFSETQRNKGNFPGRFSGRQFSNSRSEMNVSTLELGDSALYLCASIPNMGTNYGYTFGSGTRLTVV.

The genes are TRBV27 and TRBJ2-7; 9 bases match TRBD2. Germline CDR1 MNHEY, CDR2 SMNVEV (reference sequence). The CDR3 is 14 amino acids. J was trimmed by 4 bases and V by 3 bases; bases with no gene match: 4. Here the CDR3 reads CASSLAGGRYEQYF. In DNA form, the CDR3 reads TGTGCCAGCAGTTTGGCGGGAGGGCGGTACGAGCAGTACTTC.

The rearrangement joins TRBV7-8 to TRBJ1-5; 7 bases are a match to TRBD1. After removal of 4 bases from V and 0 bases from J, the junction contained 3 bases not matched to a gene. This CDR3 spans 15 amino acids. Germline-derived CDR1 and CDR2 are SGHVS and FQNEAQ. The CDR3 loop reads CASSSGTVSNQPQHF. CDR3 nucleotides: TGTGCCAGCAGCTCCGGGACAGTTAGCAATCAGCCCCAGCATTTT.

The CDR3 DNA reads TGTGCCAGCAGCGTAGACGTACTACCCCACCGGGAAGCTTTCTTT. This translates into CASSVDVLPHREAFF. The rearrangement joins TRBV9 to TRBJ1-1; no firm D call. The CDR3 extends over 15 amino acids. Looked up from germline, CDR1 is SGDLS and CDR2 is YYNGEE. The ends were cut back, 0 bases at V and 8 bases at J, with 17 bases in the middle. Full variable domain (missing parts from reference TRBV9 and TRBJ1-1): DSGVTQTPKHLITATGQRVTLRCSPRSGDLSVYWYQQSLDQGLQFLIQYYNGEERAKGNILERFSAQQFPDLHSELNLSSLELGDSALYFCASSVDVLPHREAFFGQGTRLTVV.

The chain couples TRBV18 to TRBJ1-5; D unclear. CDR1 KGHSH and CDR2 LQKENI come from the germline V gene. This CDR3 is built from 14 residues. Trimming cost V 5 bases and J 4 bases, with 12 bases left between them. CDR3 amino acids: CASSAQTVNQPQHF. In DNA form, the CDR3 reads TGTGCCAGCTCAGCCCAGACTGTGAATCAGCCCCAGCATTTT.

The CDR3 nucleotides are TGTGCCAGCAGCGGGCTATTCGGCATCCGCCTTTACCACAATGAGCAGTTCTTC. Amino acids: CASSGLFGIRLYHNEQFF. V usage is TRBV7-2 and J usage is TRBJ2-1; the D is unclear. The germline gives CDR1 SGHTA, CDR2 FQGNSA. The CDR3 is 18 residues long. V was pared by 5 bases and J by 5 bases, with 25 bases between.

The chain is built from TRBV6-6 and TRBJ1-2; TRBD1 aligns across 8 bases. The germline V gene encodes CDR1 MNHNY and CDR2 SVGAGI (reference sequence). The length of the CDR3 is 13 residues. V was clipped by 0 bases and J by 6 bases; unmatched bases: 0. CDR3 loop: CASSYSDRDGYTF. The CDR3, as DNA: TGTGCCAGCAGTTACTCGGACAGGGATGGCTACACCTTC.

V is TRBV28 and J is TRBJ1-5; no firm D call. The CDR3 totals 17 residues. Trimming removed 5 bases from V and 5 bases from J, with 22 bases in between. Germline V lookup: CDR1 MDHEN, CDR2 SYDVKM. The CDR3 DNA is TGTGCCAGCAGTCCGCGACAAGCTCCGCGGACTTATCAGCCCCAGCATTTT. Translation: CASSPRQAPRTYQPQHF.

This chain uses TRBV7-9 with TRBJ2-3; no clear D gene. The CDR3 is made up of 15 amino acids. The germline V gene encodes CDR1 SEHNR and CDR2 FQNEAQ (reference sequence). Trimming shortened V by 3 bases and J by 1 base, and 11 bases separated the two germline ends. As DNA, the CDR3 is TGTGCCAGCAGCTTTGGGCTAGGCCGCACAGATACGCAGTATTTT. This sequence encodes CASSFGLGRTDTQYF. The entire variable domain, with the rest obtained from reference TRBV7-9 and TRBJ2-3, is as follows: DTGVSQNPRHKITKRGQNVTFRCDPISEHNRLYWYRQTLGQGPEFLTYFQNEAQLEKSRLLSDRFSAERPKGSFSTLEIQRTEQGDSAMYLCASSFGLGRTDTQYFGPGTRLTVL.